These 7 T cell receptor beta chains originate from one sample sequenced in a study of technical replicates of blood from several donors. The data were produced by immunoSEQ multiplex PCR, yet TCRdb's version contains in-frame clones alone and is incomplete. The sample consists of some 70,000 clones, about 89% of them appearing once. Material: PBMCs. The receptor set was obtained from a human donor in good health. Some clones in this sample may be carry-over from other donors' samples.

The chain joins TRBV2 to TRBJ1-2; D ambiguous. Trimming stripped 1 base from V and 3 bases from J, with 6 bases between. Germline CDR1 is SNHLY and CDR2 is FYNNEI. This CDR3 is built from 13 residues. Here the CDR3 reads CASSEGIHYGYTF. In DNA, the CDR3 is TGTGCCAGCAGTGAAGGTATCCACTATGGCTACACCTTC. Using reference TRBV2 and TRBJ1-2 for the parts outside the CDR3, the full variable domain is EPEVTQTPSHQVTQMGQEVILRCVPISNHLYFYWYRQILGQKVEFLVSFYNNEISEKSEIFDDQFSVERPDGSNFTLKIRSTKLEDSAMYFCASSEGIHYGYTFGSGTRLTVV.

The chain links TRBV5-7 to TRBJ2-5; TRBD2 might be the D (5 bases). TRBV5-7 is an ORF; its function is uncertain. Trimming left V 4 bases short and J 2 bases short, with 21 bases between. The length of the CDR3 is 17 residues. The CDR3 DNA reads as TGTGCCAGCAGCCCCGAGTGGTTGCTGGACTTTCAAGAGACCCAGTACTTC. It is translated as CASSPEWLLDFQETQYF.

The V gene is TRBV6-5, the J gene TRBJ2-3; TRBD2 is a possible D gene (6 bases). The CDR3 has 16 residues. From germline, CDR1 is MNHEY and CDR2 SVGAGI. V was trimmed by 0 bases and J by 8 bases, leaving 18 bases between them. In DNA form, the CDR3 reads TGTGCCAGCAGTTACTCCGACTCGTCATGGGGAGGTACGCAGTATTTT. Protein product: CASSYSDSSWGGTQYF.

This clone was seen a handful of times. This chain's CDR3 is CASSQGEVVGGSTEAFF. The CDR3 bases are TGCGCCAGCAGCCAAGGGGAGGTGGTCGGGGGGTCCACTGAAGCTTTCTTT. V is TRBV4-1 and J is TRBJ1-1, with D tentatively TRBD1 (5 bases). Germline values: CDR1 MGHRA, CDR2 YSYEKL. Trimming removed 1 base at V and 4 bases at J, with 19 bases between. The CDR3 is 17 amino acids.

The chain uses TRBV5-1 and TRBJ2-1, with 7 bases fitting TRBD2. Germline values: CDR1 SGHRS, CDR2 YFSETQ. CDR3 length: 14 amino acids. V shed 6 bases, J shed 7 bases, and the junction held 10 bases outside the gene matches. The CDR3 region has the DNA TGCGCCAGCAAGGTGCGGGAGAATTGGAATGAGCAGTTCTTC. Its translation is CASKVRENWNEQFF. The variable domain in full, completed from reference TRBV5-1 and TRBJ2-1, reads KAGVTQTPRYLIKTRGQQVTLSCSPISGHRSVSWYQQTPGQGLQFLFEYFSETQRNKGNFPGRFSGRQFSNSRSEMNVSTLELGDSALYLCASKVRENWNEQFFGPGTRLTVL.

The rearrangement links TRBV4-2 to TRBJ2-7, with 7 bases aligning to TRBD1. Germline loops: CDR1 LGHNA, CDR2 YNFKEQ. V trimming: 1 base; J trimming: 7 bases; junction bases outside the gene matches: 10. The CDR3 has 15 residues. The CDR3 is CASSQASDRVREQYF. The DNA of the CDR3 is TGTGCCAGCAGCCAAGCTAGTGACAGGGTTAGGGAGCAGTACTTC.

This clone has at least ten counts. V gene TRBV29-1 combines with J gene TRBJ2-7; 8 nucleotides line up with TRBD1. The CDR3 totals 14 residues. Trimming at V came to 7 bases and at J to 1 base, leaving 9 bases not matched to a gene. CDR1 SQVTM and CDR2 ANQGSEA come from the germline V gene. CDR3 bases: TGCAGCGCCATGCCAGGGGGCTCTTCCTACGAGCAGTACTTC. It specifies CSAMPGGSSYEQYF.